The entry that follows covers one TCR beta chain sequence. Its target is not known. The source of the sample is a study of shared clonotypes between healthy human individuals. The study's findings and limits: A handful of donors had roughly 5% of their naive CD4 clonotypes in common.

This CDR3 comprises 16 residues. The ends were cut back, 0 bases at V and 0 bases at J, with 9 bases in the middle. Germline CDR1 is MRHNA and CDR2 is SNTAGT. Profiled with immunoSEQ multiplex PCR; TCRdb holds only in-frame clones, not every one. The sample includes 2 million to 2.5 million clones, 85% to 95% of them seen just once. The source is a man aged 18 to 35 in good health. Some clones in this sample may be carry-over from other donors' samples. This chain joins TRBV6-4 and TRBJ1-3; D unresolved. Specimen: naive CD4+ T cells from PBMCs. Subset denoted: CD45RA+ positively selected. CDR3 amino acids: CASSDSGFGSGNTIYF. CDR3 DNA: TGTGCCAGCAGTGACTCGGGGTTTGGCTCTGGAAACACCATATATTTT.